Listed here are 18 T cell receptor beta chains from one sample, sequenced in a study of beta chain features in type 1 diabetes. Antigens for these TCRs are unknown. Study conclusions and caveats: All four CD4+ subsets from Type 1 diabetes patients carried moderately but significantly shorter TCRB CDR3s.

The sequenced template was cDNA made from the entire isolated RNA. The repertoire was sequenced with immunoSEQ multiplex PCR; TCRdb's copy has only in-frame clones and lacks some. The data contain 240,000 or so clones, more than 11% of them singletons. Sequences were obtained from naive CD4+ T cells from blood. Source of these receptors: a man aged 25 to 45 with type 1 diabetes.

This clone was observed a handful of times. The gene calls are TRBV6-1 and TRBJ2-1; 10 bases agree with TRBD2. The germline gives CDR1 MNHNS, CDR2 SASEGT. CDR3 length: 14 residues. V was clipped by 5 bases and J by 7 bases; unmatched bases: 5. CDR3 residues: CASSRLAGENEQFF. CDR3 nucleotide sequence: TGTGCCAGCAGTAGACTAGCGGGTGAAAATGAGCAGTTCTTC.

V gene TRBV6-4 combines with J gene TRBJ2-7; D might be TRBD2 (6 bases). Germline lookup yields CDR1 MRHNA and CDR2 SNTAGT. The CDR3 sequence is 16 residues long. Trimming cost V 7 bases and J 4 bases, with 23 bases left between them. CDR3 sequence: CASNKWAGLARYEQYF. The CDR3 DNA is TGTGCCAGCAATAAGTGGGCGGGACTGGCCCGGTACGAGCAGTACTTC.

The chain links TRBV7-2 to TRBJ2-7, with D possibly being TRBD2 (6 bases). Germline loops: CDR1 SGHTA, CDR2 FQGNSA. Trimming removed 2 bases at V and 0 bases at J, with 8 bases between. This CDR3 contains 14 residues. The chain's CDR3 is CASSLTGVSYEQYF. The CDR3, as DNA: TGTGCCAGCAGCTTAACGGGAGTCTCCTACGAGCAGTACTTC.

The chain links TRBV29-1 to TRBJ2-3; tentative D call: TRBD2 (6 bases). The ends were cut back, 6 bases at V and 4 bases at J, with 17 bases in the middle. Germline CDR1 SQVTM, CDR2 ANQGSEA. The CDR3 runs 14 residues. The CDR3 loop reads CSVATSSQADTQYF. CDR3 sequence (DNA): TGCAGCGTCGCGACTAGTTCTCAGGCAGATACGCAGTATTTT.

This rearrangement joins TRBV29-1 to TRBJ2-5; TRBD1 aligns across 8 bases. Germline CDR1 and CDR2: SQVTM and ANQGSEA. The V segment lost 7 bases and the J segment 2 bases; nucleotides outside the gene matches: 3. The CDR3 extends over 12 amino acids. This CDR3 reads CSGRTGQETQYF. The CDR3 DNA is TGCAGCGGGAGGACAGGGCAAGAGACCCAGTACTTC.

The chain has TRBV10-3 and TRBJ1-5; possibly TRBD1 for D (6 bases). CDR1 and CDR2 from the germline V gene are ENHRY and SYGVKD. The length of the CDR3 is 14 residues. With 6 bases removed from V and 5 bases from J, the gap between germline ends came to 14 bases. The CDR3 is CAISARGGDQPQHF. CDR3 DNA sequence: TGTGCCATCAGCGCTAGGGGGGGGGATCAGCCCCAGCATTTT.

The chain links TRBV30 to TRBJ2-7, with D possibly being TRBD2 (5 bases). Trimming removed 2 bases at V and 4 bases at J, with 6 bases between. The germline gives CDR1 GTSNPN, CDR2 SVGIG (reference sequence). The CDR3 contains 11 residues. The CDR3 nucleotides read TGTGCCTGGAGTCCGGGGTACGAGCAGTACTTC. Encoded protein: CAWSPGYEQYF.

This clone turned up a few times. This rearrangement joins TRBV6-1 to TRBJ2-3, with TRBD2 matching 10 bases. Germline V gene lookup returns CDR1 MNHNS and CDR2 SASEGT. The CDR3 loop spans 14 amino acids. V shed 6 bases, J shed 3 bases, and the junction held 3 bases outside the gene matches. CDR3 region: CASRERGGTDTQYF. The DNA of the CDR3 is TGTGCCAGCAGAGAGCGGGGGGGTACAGATACGCAGTATTTT.

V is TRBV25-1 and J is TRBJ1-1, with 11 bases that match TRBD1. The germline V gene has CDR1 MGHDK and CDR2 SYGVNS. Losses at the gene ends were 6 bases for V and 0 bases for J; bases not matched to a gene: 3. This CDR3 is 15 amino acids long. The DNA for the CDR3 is TGTGCCAGCAGGGGGGACAGGGGGATGAACACTGAAGCTTTCTTT. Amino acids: CASRGDRGMNTEAFF.

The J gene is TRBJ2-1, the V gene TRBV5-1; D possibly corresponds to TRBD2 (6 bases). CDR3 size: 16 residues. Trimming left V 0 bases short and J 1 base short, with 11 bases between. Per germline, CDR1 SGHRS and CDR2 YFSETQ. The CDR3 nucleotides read TGCGCCAGCAGCTTGGTTCCGGGAGTATCCTACAATGAGCAGTTCTTC. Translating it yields CASSLVPGVSYNEQFF.

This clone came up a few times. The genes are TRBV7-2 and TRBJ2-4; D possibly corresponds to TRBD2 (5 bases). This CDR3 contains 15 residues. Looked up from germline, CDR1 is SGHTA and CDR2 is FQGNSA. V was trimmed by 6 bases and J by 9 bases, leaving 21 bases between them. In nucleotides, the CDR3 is TGTGCCAGCAGAGCCAGGACTTTGGGCTTGGGCATTCAGTACTTC. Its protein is CASRARTLGLGIQYF.

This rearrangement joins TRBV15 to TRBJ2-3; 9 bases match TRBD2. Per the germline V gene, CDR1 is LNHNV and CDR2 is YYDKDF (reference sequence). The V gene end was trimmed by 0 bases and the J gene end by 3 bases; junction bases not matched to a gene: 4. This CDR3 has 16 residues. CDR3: CATSRDPGLATDTQYF. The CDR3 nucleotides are TGTGCCACCAGCAGAGATCCCGGACTAGCGACAGATACGCAGTATTTT.

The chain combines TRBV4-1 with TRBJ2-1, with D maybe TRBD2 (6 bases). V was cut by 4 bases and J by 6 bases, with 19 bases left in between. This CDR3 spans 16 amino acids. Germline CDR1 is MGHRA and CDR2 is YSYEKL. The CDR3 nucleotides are TGCGCCAGCAGCCCTGGACTACGCCCTGTAAGCAATGAGCAGTTCTTC. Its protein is CASSPGLRPVSNEQFF.

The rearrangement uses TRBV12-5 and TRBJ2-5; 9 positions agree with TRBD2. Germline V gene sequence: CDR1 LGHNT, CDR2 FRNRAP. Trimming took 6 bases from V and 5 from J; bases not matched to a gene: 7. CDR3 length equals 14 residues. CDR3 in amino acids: CASGLNSGSETQYF. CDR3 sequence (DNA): TGTGCTAGTGGCCTCAATAGCGGGAGTGAGACCCAGTACTTC. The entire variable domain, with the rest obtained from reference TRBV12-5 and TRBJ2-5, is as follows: DARVTQTPRHKVTEMGQEVTMRCQPILGHNTVFWYRQTMMQGLELLAYFRNRAPLDDSGMPKDRFSAEMPDATLATLKIQPSEPRDSAVYFCASGLNSGSETQYFGPGTRLLVL.

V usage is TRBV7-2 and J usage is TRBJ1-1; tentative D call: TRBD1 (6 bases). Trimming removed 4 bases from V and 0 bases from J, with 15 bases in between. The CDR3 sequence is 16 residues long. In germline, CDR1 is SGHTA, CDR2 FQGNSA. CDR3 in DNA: TGTGCCAGCAGCTATTCCGGGACACTGATGAACACTGAAGCTTTCTTT. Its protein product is CASSYSGTLMNTEAFF.

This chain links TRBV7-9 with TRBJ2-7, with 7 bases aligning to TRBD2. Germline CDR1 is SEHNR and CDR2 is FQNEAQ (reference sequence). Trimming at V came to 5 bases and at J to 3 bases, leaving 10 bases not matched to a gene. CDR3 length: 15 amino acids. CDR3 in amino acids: CASSPHGGLYYEQYF. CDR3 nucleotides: TGTGCCAGCAGCCCCCACGGGGGACTATACTACGAGCAGTACTTC.

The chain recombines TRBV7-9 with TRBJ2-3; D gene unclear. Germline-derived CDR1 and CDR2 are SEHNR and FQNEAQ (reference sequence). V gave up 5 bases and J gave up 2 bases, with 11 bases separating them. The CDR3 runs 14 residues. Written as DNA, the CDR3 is TGTGCCAGCAGCACTCTTCTATTCACAGATACGCAGTATTTT. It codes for CASSTLLFTDTQYF.

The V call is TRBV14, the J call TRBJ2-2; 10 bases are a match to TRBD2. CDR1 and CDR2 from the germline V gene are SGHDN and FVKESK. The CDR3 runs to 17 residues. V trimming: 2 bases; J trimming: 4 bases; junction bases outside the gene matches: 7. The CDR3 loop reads CASSQLKLAGITGELFF. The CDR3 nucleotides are TGTGCCAGCAGCCAACTGAAACTAGCGGGGATCACCGGGGAGCTGTTTTTT. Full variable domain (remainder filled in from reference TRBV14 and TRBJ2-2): EAGVTQFPSHSVIEKGQTVTLRCDPISGHDNLYWYRRVMGKEIKFLLHFVKESKQDESGMPNNRFLAERTGGTYSTLKVQPAELEDSGVYFCASSQLKLAGITGELFFGEGSRLTVL.